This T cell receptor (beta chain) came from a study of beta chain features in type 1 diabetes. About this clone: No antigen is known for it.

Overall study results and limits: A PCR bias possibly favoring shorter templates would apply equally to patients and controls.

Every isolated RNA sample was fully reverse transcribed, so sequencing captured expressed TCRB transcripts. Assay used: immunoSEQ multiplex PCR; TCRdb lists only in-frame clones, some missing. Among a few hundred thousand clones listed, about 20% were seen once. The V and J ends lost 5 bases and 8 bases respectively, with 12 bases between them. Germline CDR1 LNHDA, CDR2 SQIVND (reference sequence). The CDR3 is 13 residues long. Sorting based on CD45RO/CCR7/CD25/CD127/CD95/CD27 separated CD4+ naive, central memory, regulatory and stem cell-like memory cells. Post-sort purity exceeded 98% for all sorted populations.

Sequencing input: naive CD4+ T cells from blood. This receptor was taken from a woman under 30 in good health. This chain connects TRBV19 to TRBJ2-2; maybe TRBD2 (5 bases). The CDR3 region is CASSVYERGELFF. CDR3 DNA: TGTGCCAGTAGTGTGTACGAGCGGGGGGAGCTGTTTTTT.